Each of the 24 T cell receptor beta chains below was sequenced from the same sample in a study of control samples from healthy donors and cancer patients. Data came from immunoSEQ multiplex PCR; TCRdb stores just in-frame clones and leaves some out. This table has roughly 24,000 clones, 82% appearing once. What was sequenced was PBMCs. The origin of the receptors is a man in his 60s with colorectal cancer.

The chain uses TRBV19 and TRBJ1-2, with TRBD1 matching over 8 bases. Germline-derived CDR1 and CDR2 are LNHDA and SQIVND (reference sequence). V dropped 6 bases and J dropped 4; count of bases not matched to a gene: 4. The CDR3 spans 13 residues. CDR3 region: CASRDRDGYGYTF. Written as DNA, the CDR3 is TGTGCCAGTAGGGACAGGGATGGCTATGGCTACACCTTC.

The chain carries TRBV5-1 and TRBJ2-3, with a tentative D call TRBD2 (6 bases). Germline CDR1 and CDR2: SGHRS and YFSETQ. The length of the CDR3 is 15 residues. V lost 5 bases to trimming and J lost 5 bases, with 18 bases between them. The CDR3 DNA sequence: TGCGCCAGCAGTCTGGAGGGTGGGCAGGGAGATACGCAGTATTTT. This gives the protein CASSLEGGQGDTQYF.

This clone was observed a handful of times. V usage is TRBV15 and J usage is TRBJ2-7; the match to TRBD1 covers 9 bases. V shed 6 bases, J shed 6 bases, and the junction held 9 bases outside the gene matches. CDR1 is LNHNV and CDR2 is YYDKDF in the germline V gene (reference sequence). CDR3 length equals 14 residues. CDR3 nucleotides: TGTGCCACCAGTATTCCGGGACAGGGATCCGAGCAGTACTTC. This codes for CATSIPGQGSEQYF.

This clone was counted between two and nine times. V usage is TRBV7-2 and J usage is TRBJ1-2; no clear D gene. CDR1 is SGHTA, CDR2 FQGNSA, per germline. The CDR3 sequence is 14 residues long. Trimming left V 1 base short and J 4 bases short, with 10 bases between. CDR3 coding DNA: TGTGCCAGCAGCTTAGTTGGGGTTACCTATGGCTACACCTTC. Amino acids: CASSLVGVTYGYTF.

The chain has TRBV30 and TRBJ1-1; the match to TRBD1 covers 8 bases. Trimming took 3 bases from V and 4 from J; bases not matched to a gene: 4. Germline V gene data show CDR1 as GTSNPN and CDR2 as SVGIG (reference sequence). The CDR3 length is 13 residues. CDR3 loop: CAWRDRAGTEAFF. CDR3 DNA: TGTGCCTGGAGGGACAGGGCTGGCACTGAAGCTTTCTTT.

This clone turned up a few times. The CDR3 nucleotides are TGTGCCAGCAGCTTAGAATTCGGCTACAATCAGCCCCAGCATTTT. Translated: CASSLEFGYNQPQHF. This chain joins TRBV7-2 and TRBJ1-5; D gene unclear. V shed 1 base and J shed 3 bases, with 10 bases lying between them. The germline CDR1 and CDR2 sequences are SGHTA and FQGNSA. The CDR3 is 15 amino acids.

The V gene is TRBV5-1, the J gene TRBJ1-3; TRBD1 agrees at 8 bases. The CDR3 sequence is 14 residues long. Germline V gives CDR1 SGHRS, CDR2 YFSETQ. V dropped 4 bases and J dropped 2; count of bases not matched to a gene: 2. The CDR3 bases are TGCGCCAGCAGCCCGGGACAGGCTGGAAACACCATATATTTT. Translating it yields CASSPGQAGNTIYF. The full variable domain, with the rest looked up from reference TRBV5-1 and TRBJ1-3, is KAGVTQTPRYLIKTRGQQVTLSCSPISGHRSVSWYQQTPGQGLQFLFEYFSETQRNKGNFPGRFSGRQFSNSRSEMNVSTLELGDSALYLCASSPGQAGNTIYFGEGSWLTVV.

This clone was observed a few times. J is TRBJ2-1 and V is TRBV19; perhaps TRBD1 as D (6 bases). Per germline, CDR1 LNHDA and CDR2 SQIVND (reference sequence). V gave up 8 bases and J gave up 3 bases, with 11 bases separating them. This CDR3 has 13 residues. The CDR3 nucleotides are TGTGCCAGTCAGGGGAAAAACTACAATGAGCAGTTCTTC. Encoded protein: CASQGKNYNEQFF.

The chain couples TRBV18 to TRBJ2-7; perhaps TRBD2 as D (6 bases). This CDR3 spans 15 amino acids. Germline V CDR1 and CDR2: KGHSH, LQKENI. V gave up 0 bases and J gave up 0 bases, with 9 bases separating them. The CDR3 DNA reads TGTGCCAGCTCACCACCGGGCGGGGCCTCCTACGAGCAGTACTTC. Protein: CASSPPGGASYEQYF.

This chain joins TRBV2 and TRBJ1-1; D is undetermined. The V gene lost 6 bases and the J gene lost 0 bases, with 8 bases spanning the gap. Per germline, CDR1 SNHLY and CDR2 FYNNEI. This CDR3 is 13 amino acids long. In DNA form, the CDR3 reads TGTGCCAGCAGCATGTCCATGAACACTGAAGCTTTCTTT. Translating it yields CASSMSMNTEAFF. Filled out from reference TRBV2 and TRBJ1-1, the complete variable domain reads EPEVTQTPSHQVTQMGQEVILRCVPISNHLYFYWYRQILGQKVEFLVSFYNNEISEKSEIFDDQFSVERPDGSNFTLKIRSTKLEDSAMYFCASSMSMNTEAFFGQGTRLTVV.

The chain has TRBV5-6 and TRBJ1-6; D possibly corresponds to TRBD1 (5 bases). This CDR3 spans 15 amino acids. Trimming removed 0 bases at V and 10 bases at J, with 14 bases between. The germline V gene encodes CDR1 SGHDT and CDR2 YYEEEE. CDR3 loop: CASSLEGRVGSPLHF. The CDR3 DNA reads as TGTGCCAGCAGCTTGGAGGGCAGGGTAGGCTCACCCCTCCACTTT. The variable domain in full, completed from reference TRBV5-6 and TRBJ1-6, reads DAGVTQSPTHLIKTRGQQVTLRCSPKSGHDTVSWYQQALGQGPQFIFQYYEEEERQRGNFPDRFSGHQFPNYSSELNVNALLLGDSALYLCASSLEGRVGSPLHFGNGTRLTVT.

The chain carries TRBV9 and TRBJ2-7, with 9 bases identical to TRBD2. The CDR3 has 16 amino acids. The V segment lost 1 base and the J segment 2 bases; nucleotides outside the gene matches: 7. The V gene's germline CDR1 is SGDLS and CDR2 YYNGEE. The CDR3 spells CASSVRPGLATYEQYF. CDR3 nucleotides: TGTGCCAGCAGCGTACGTCCGGGACTAGCCACCTACGAGCAGTACTTC.

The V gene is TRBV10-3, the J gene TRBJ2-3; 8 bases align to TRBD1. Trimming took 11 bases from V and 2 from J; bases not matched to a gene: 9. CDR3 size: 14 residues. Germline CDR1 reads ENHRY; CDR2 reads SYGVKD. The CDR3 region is CAGGQGLFTDTQYF. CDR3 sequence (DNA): TGTGCCGGTGGACAGGGTCTCTTCACAGATACGCAGTATTTT.

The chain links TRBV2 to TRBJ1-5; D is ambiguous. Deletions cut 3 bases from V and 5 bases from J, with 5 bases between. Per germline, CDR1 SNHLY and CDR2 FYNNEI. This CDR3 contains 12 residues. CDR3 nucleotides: TGTGCCAGCAGTGATTGGGATCAGCCCCAGCATTTT. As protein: CASSDWDQPQHF.

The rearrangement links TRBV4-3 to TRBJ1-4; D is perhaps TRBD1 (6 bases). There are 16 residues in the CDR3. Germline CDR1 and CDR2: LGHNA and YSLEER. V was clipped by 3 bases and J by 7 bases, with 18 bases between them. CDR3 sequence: CASSQFGAGEGEKLFF. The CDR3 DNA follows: TGCGCCAGCAGCCAGTTTGGGGCAGGGGAGGGTGAAAAACTGTTTTTT.

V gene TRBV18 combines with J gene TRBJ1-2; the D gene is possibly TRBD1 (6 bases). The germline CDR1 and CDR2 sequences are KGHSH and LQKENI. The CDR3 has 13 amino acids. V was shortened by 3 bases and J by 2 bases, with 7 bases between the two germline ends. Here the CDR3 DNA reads TGTGCCAGCTCACCCCAGGGGAACTATGGCTACACCTTC. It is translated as CASSPQGNYGYTF.

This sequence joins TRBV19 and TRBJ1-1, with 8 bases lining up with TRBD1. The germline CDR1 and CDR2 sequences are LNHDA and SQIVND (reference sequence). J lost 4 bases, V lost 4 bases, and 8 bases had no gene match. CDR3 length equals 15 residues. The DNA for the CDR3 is TGTGCCAGTAGTAGAGGGACAGGCCTAGGCACTGAAGCTTTCTTT. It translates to CASSRGTGLGTEAFF.

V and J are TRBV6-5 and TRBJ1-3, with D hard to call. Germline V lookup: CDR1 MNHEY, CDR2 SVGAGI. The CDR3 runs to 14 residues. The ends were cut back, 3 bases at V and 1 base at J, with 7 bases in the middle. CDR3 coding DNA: TGTGCCAGCAGTTATCGGCAGTCTGGAAACACCATATATTTT. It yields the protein CASSYRQSGNTIYF.

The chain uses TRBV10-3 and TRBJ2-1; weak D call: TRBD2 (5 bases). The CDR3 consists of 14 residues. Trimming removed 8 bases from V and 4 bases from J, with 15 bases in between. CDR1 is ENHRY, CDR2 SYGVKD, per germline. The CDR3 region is CAIAPSDFYNEQFF. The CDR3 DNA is TGTGCCATCGCACCCTCGGACTTTTACAATGAGCAGTTCTTC.

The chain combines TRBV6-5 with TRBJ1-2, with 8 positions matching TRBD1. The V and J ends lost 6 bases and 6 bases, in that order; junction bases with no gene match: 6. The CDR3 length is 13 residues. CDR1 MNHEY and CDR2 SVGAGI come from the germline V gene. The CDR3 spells CASRNQGADGYTF. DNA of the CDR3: TGTGCCAGCAGAAACCAGGGGGCGGATGGCTACACCTTC.

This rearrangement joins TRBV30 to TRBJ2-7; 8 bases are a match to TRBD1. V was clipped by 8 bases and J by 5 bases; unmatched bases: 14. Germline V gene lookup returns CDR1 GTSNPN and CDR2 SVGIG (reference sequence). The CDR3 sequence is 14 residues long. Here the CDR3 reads CARPRTGTRNEQYF. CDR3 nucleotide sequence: TGTGCCCGACCCCGGACAGGGACGAGGAACGAGCAGTACTTC. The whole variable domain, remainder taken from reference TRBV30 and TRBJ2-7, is SQTIHQWPATLVQPVGSPLSLECTVEGTSNPNLYWYRQAAGRGLQLLFYSVGIGQISSEVPQNLSASRPQDRQFILSSKKLLLSDSGFYLCARPRTGTRNEQYFGPGTRLTVT.

This chain's CDR3 is CASSFGGGREQFF. The CDR3 DNA reads as TGTGCCAGCAGCTTCGGGGGTGGGAGAGAGCAGTTCTTC. The genes are TRBV7-9 and TRBJ2-1; a weak D match, TRBD2 (6 bases). The V gene lost 3 bases and the J gene lost 10 bases, with 13 bases spanning the gap. The CDR3 has 13 amino acids. From germline, CDR1 is SEHNR and CDR2 FQNEAQ (reference sequence).

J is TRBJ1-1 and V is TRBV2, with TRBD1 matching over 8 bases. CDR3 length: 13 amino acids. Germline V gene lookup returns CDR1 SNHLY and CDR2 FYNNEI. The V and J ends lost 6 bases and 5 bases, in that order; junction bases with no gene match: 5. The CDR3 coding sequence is TGTGCCAGCAGGGCGACAGGGGCTACTGAAGCTTTCTTT. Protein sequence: CASRATGATEAFF.

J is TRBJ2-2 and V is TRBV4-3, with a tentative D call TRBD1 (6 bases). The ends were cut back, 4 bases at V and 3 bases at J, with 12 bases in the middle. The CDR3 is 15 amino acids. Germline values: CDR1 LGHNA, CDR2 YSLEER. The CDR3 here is CASSLGAADTGELFF. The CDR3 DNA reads TGCGCCAGCAGCCTGGGGGCCGCGGACACCGGGGAGCTGTTTTTT.